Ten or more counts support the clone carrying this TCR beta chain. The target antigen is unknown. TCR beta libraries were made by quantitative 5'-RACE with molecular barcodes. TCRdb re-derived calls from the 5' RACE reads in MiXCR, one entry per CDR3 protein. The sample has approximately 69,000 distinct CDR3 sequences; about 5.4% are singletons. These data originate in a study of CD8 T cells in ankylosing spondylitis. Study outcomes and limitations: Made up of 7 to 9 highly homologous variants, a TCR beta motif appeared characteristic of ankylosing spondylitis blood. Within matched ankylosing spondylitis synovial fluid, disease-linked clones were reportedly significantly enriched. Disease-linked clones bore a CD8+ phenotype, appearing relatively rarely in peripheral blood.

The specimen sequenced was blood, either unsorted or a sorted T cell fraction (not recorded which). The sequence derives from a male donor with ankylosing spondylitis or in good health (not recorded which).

The CDR3 is CASSTLPSVKPQHF. Here the CDR3 DNA reads TGTGCCAGCAGTACCTTGCCCTCGGTAAAGCCCCAGCATTTT. The rearrangement joins TRBV28 to TRBJ1-5; no clear D gene. This CDR3 comprises 14 residues. CDR1 and CDR2 (germline): MDHEN, SYDVKM. The V and J ends lost 5 bases and 8 bases respectively, with 16 bases between them. Complete variable domain (other parts from reference TRBV28 and TRBJ1-5): DVKVTQSSRYLVKRTGEKVFLECVQDMDHENMFWYRQDPGLGLRLIYFSYDVKMKEKGDIPEGYSVSREKKERFSLILESASTNQTSMYLCASSTLPSVKPQHFGDGTRLSIL.